The present T cell receptor (beta chain) was sequenced within a study of blood T cell repertoires in COVID-19. Across the study: Sites across the United States, Italy and Spain contributed samples from acute and convalescent COVID-19. From T cells, B-cell-depleted T cells, or PBMCs came the material, which was cDNA or gDNA.

Clones were sequenced by immunoSEQ multiplex PCR, and TCRdb holds only the in-frame ones, with some missing. The profile shows around 220,000 clones, around 80% of them singletons. Germline CDR1 reads GTSNPN; CDR2 reads SVGIG (reference sequence). The CDR3 sequence is 11 residues long. V was cut by 0 bases and J by 10 bases, with 9 bases left in between. This clone has only one observation. Sequenced: peripheral blood. The chain combines TRBV30 with TRBJ1-1; perhaps TRBD1 as D (6 bases). The clonotype was recovered from an elderly woman with acute or convalescent COVID-19. Here the CDR3 reads CAWSVQGSAFF. The CDR3 DNA reads TGTGCCTGGAGTGTACAGGGATCAGCTTTCTTT. Full variable domain (remainder filled in from reference TRBV30 and TRBJ1-1): SQTIHQWPATLVQPVGSPLSLECTVEGTSNPNLYWYRQAAGRGLQLLFYSVGIGQISSEVPQNLSASRPQDRQFILSSKKLLLSDSGFYLCAWSVQGSAFFGQGTRLTVV.